This TCR beta chain came from a study of blood T cell repertoires in COVID-19. Repertoires were generated with immunoSEQ multiplex PCR, while TCRdb's copy carries only in-frame clones and drops some. The sample contains about 380,000 clones, roughly 87% of which appear only once. Germline V gene sequence: CDR1 SNHLY, CDR2 FYNNEI. The V gene lost 3 bases and the J gene lost 7 bases, with 13 bases spanning the gap. This CDR3 is 15 amino acids long. This clonotype was sampled from a woman in her twenties or thirties who had recovered from COVID-19. Sequencing used PBMCs or T cells enriched from blood (not recorded which). The rearrangement joins TRBV2 to TRBJ1-6; weak D call: TRBD1 (5 bases). The DNA of the CDR3 is TGTGCCAGCAGTGAGGCGGGGGGGGAGAATTCACCCCTCCACTTT. Amino acids: CASSEAGGENSPLHF.